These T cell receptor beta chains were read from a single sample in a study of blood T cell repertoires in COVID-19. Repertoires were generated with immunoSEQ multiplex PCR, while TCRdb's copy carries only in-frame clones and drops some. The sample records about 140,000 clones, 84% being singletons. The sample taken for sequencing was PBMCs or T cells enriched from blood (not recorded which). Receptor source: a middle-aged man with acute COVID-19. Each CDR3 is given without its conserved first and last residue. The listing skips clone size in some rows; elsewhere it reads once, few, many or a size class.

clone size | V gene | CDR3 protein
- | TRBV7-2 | ASSLMAGGRTYYEQY
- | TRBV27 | ASSLAGRFNEQF
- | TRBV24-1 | ATSDAAGGPYNEQF
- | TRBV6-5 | ASSQTGQGHEQY
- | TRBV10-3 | AISTGGQGGNEQY
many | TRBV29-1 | SVARGTSTGELF
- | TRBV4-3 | ASSQVTGGSYNEQF
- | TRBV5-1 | ASSGGWNYGYT
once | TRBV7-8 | ASSYPLEGYGYT
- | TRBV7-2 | ASSLTGFQPQH
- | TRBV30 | AWSVRDRGYQPQH
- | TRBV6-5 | ASSYGTGGYNEQF
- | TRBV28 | ASSLEPDLAYEQY
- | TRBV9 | ASSFRTGSSGANVLT
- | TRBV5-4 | ASSLWGGYEQY
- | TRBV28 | ASKLLRGAAYEQY
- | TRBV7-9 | ASSLGLEGTDTQY
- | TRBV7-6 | ASSGGISYNEQF
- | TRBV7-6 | ASSLGRVNTGELF
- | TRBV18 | ASSRSAGGADTQY
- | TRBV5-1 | ASSLRQGATEAF
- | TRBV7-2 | ASSPGTSGVGRSYNEQF
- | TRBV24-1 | ATSDLNMRGYT